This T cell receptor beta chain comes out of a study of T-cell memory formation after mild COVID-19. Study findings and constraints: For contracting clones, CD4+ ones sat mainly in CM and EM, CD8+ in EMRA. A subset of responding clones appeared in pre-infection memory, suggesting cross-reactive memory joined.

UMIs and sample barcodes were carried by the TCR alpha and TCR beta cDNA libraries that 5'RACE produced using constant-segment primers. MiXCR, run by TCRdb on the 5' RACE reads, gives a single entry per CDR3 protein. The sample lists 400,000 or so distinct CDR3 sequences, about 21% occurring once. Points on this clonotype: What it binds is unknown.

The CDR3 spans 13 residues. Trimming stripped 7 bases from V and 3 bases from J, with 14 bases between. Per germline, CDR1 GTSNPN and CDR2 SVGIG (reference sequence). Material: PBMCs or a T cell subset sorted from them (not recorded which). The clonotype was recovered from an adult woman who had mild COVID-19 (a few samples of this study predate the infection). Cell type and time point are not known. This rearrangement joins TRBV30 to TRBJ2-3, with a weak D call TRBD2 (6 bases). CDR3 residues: CASDRGLTDTQYF. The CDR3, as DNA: TGTGCCTCGGATCGGGGACTGACAGATACGCAGTATTTT.